The source of this T cell receptor (beta chain) is a study of T cells in Graves' hyperthyroidism and ophthalmopathy (dated by TCRdb to 2018 to 2020). With regard to the full study: Peripheral blood was sampled at the time of initial diagnosis, prior to any treatment. To identify TCR V-J signatures that set the groups apart, the researchers used a discovery cohort of 100 or so patients, made up of under 50 with Graves' ophthalmopathy and 55 to 65 with stable Graves' hyperthyroidism. Once sampling was done, hyperthyroidism patients were given methimazole at a starting dose of 30 mg daily, whereas ophthalmopathy patients were given high-dose intravenous methylprednisolone. An independent validation cohort of some 18 hyperthyroidism patients and roughly 16 patients who later progressed to ophthalmopathy tested prospective prediction of ophthalmopathy. The study also compared thyroid tissue and blood T-cell repertoires from about six Graves' hyperthyroidism patients. The roughly 91 discovery patients were randomly divided into training and test sets at a 7:3 ratio. According to the paper, TCR Vbeta CDR3 sequencing was carried out on 135 peripheral blood samples, which came from 40 to 45 ophthalmopathy, 75 or so hyperthyroidism and roughly 17 progressor patients.

CDR1 and CDR2, looked up from the germline V gene, are KGHDR and SFDVKD. The germline V and J ends show losses of 4 bases and 10 bases respectively, and no gene match explains 17 bases of the junction. The CDR3, from cysteine to phenylalanine, totals 17 residues. Of the read, only the CDR3 DNA is kept; its 51 bases are in frame from base 1. The hyperthyroidism patients were between 18 and 65 years old and newly diagnosed, with a disease duration of less than 2 months. Patients with uncontrolled infections, other autoimmune diseases, pregnancy or lactation were excluded. Clinical symptoms, serum thyroxine and TRAb, thyroid ultrasound, and orbital computed tomography formed the basis for the diagnoses. For progressor patients, blood was drawn at the first diagnosis of hyperthyroidism, before any ophthalmopathy symptoms had appeared. Ficoll-Paque density gradient centrifugation was used to isolate PBMCs from around 10 ml of fresh peripheral blood. Patients classed as progressors first received a Graves' hyperthyroidism diagnosis and then went on to develop ophthalmopathy during follow-up. Trizol reagent was used to extract total RNA, and RNA quality was then checked on an Agilent 2100 Bioanalyzer.

What the work shows at the level of the full study, not this receptor alone: Most expanded thyroid clonotypes (frequency above 0.001) were also detected in blood, suggesting blood repertoires may reflect thyroid immune responses. Sample size was not statistically predetermined, and blinding of investigators to group allocation was not performed. During validation, the model predicted progression to ophthalmopathy a median of around six months ahead of onset, with more than 55% sensitivity and 72.22% specificity. In cross-validation, a model built on a 13 V-J signature told ophthalmopathy apart from stable hyperthyroidism with 87.88% sensitivity and approximately 81% specificity, and in testing the same model reached 80%/75%.

This clonotype was seen many times. This clone's antigen is unknown. The input lacks base qualities; no much larger clone sits a single base away. The TCR beta CDR3 regions were amplified from RNA transcripts. The first round of RT-PCR for the TCR CDR3 was performed with the HTBI primer set and the Qiagen OneStep RT-PCR kit. Libraries were constructed in a second round of multiplex PCR, after which size selection and purification were carried out. Sequencing of the libraries was done on an Illumina HiSeq2000 using paired-end 100 bp reads. The authors' analysis ran thus. Raw data were processed with SOAPnuke, discarding reads with adapters, uncalled bases, mean Phred below 15, or no exact constant-primer or identifier match. High-quality paired reads were merged using COPE v1.2.5, and each unique nucleotide sequence was defined as a clonotype. Clonotypes were aligned to IMGT TRBV, TRBD and TRBJ reference segments using MiTCR v1.1. The analysis included only V-J combinations with a frequency above 0.0001, which together covered 98% to 99.2% of the repertoires. The TCS score was defined as the ratio of F50 (clonal expansion) to E x V (chaos), calculated using BLOSUM62-based TCRdist between CDR3 peptides within each V-J. Welch's t-statistics and random forest reduced roughly 530 V-J features to about 13, which were used in a naive Bayes classifier (R e1071). The public reads were reprocessed in TCRdb via fastp at Q25 and MiXCR, keeping in-frame beta chains. Rows with a matching CDR3 protein are joined into one entry that keeps the most common DNA and genes. TCRdb, not the authors, supplied the V and J calls. This sample lists some 600,000 distinct CDR3 sequences; approximately 15% were detected once. The leading ten clones occupy under 7% of the sample.

The sequence is built from TRBV24-1 and TRBJ2-1; 8 bases in between match TRBD2. The sequencing sample was made of blood. This sequence was found in a woman in her 30s with Graves' hyperthyroidism that later progressed to Graves' ophthalmopathy. The DNA sequence follows: TGTGCCACCAGTGAAGGACTTCACGGGAGGGGCCCAGCAGAGCAGTTCTTC. It encodes CATSEGLHGRGPAEQFF.